A selection of T cell receptor beta chains follows, all from one sample in a study of blood T cells in healthy people across ages. Via MiXCR, TCRdb re-called the 5' RACE reads, giving one row per CDR3 protein. The top ten hold about 11% of the sample, which has 1.5 million to 2 million distinct CDR3 sequences, roughly 32% seen once. Sequenced material: blood. Receptor source: a woman in her twenties or thirties in good health. Each CDR3 is given with its conserved first and last residue. The D gene is left open where the match is weak. The size entry is marked missing in some rows and otherwise reads once, few, many or a size class.

CDR3nt	CDR3aa	v_gene	j_gene	d_gene	abundance
TGTGCCAGCAGCCAATATAGCGTGAAAGAGACCCAGTACTTC	CASSQYSVKETQYF	TRBV3-1	TRBJ2-5	-	-
TGTGTCACCAGCAGAAGCTGGGACAGGGGGTACCAAGAGACCCAGTACTTC	CVTSRSWDRGYQETQYF	TRBV15	TRBJ2-5	TRBD1	once
TGTGCCAGCAGCACCGACAGGACAGATGATCTCTACACCTTC	CASSTDRTDDLYTF	TRBV6-6	TRBJ1-2	-	-
TGTGCCAGCAGCTTAGGATTGAGGTTTGGGGGGGGCAGTTTAATCGAGCAGTACTTC	CASSLGLRFGGGSLIEQYF	TRBV11-2	TRBJ2-7	-	few
TGTGCCAGCAGCTTAGTTGCTAGCGGGGTACCCTACGAGCAGTACTTC	CASSLVASGVPYEQYF	TRBV7-2	TRBJ2-7	TRBD2	-
TGTGCCAGCAGGGAAGGGGGCGTAGGGTTCTACGAGCAGTACTTC	CASREGGVGFYEQYF	TRBV6-1	TRBJ2-7	TRBD1	-
TGCGCCAGCAGCTTGAGGGGACAGGGTCTTACAACCTCCTACGAGCAGTACTTC	CASSLRGQGLTTSYEQYF	TRBV5-1	TRBJ2-7	TRBD1	few
TGTGCCAGCAGTTACACAGGGGGCATCTACGAGCAGTACTTC	CASSYTGGIYEQYF	TRBV12-3/TRBV12-4	TRBJ2-7	TRBD1	few
TGCGCCAGCAGCCCGAAGACCCTAGCGGGGGGGTACAATGAGCAGTTCTTC	CASSPKTLAGGYNEQFF	TRBV4-1	TRBJ2-1	TRBD2	few
TGCGCCAGCAGCACCCGGGACTCCGGCTACGAGCAGTACTTC	CASSTRDSGYEQYF	TRBV4-1	TRBJ2-7	-	many
TGTGCCAGCAGCTTAGCGGGGGACATAGGGAATGGCTACACCTTC	CASSLAGDIGNGYTF	TRBV7-9	TRBJ1-2	-	few
TGTGCCACCACCCCAGGGGACATTCAAGAGACCCAGTACTTC	CATTPGDIQETQYF	TRBV15	TRBJ2-5	-	once
TGTGCCAGCAGCCTCCCACAGGGGTATGGCTACACCTTC	CASSLPQGYGYTF	TRBV6-2/TRBV6-3	TRBJ1-2	TRBD1	-
TGCGCCAGCAGGCCGGGAGGGGTGGGTGAAAAACTGTTTTTT	CASRPGGVGEKLFF	TRBV4-1	TRBJ1-4	-	-
TGCAGTGCTTCTGGACCAGCGGCGCGCAATGAGCAGTTCTTC	CSASGPAARNEQFF	TRBV20-1	TRBJ2-1	-	-
TGCGCCAGCAGCCAAGATTATGGGCTAGCAAGAGAGACCCAGTACTTC	CASSQDYGLARETQYF	TRBV4-3	TRBJ2-5	-	-
TGCAGTGCTAGACGATCTAGCGGGAGAAGGGAAGAGACCCAGTACTTC	CSARRSSGRREETQYF	TRBV20-1	TRBJ2-5	TRBD2	-
TGTGCCAGCAGCCAAGTAAAAGGGTACATTCAGTACTTC	CASSQVKGYIQYF	TRBV3-1	TRBJ2-4	-	-
TGCAGTGCCTGGACAGGGAAGGGACCTGGGGCCAACGTCCTGACTTTC	CSAWTGKGPGANVLTF	TRBV20-1	TRBJ2-6	TRBD1	-
TGTGCCAGCAGTTTAGGGGGGTTTAACTATGGCTACACCTTC	CASSLGGFNYGYTF	TRBV27	TRBJ1-2	-	-
TGTGCCAGCAGCCCTTTCGGGGGCGGCTATGGCTACACCTTC	CASSPFGGGYGYTF	TRBV7-2	TRBJ1-2	-	few
TGTGCCAGCAGCCAAGACGCCACAGTAACCGGGCAGTACTTC	CASSQDATVTGQYF	TRBV3-1	TRBJ2-5	-	few
TGTGCCAGCAGCGAAGGACTAGCGGGGGTCTACGAGCAGTACTTC	CASSEGLAGVYEQYF	TRBV7-9	TRBJ2-7	TRBD2	many
TGTGCCAGCAGCCGAAACAGGGGCGGGGGGTCGAGGTACGAGCAGTACTTC	CASSRNRGGGSRYEQYF	TRBV27	TRBJ2-7	-	few
TGCAGCGTTGCGGGTGGCATGAACACTGAAGCTTTCTTT	CSVAGGMNTEAFF	TRBV29-1	TRBJ1-1	-	many
TGTGCCAGCAGCTCGGCGAGACTAGCGGGGAACACCGGGGAGCTGTTTTTT	CASSSARLAGNTGELFF	TRBV7-2	TRBJ2-2	TRBD2	-
TGTGCCAGCAGCAAACCGGGGGCGCGATCAGATACGCAGTATTTT	CASSKPGARSDTQYF	TRBV21-1	TRBJ2-3	-	few
TGTGCCTGGAGTCAGGAAGGCTACACCTTC	CAWSQEGYTF	TRBV30	TRBJ1-2	-	-